One and the same sample provided the 14 T cell receptor beta chains below, sequenced in a study of graft-versus-host responses after intestinal transplantation. Both intraepithelial and lamina propria lymphocytes were released by processing graft tissue. Sequenced by immunoSEQ multiplex PCR; TCRdb stores in-frame clones only, minus some. The profile shows tens of thousands of clones, roughly 90% of them singletons. Sequenced here: ileum tissue, sampled roughly 200 days after intestinal transplant. The receptor set was obtained from a human patient who received an intestinal transplant, so some T cells may come from the graft donor.

The rearrangement joins TRBV28 to TRBJ2-3, with D unresolved. The CDR3 loop spans 13 amino acids. Trimming cost V 2 bases and J 2 bases, with 5 bases left between them. CDR1 MDHEN and CDR2 SYDVKM come from the germline V gene. The CDR3 DNA reads as TGTGCCAGCAGTTTAGAGTTCACAGATACGCAGTATTTT. It encodes CASSLEFTDTQYF.

This chain links TRBV7-8 with TRBJ2-2, with a weak D call TRBD1 (6 bases). CDR1 is SGHVS and CDR2 is FQNEAQ in the germline V gene. The CDR3 totals 15 residues. V was clipped by 5 bases and J by 7 bases, with 17 bases between them. The chain's CDR3 is CASSPGAGNVGELFF. CDR3 sequence (DNA): TGTGCCAGCAGCCCAGGGGCAGGGAATGTCGGGGAGCTGTTTTTT.

V and J are TRBV5-1 and TRBJ2-1; 10 bases match TRBD2. V was pared by 4 bases and J by 3 bases, with 7 bases of the junction left unmatched. Germline V lookup: CDR1 SGHRS, CDR2 YFSETQ. This CDR3 has 16 residues. CDR3 in amino acids: CASSPSSGGNYNEQFF. Here the CDR3 DNA reads TGCGCCAGCAGCCCATCTAGCGGGGGCAACTACAATGAGCAGTTCTTC.

The V gene is TRBV6-1, the J gene TRBJ2-7; D unresolved. In germline, CDR1 is MNHNS, CDR2 SASEGT. V lost 4 bases and J lost 4, with 14 bases in between. The CDR3 covers 14 residues. As DNA, the CDR3 is TGTGCCAGCAGTGGGACCGAGTTAGGGTACGAGCAGTACTTC. Its protein is CASSGTELGYEQYF.

The chain is built from TRBV5-8 and TRBJ1-2; D remains unclear. Germline CDR1 SGHTS, CDR2 YDEGEE. V lost 5 bases, J lost 4 bases, and 9 bases lay in between. The CDR3 loop spans 12 amino acids. The CDR3 reads CASRDHIYGYTF. The CDR3 DNA follows: TGTGCCAGCAGAGACCACATCTATGGCTACACCTTC.

V gene TRBV10-3 combines with J gene TRBJ2-1, with a possible D match to TRBD2 (5 bases). CDR1 and CDR2 from the germline V gene are ENHRY and SYGVKD. The V gene lost 6 bases and the J gene lost 1 base, with 19 bases spanning the gap. CDR3 length equals 17 residues. The CDR3 sequence is CAIRDFVDAGSYNEQFF. The CDR3 DNA reads as TGTGCCATCAGGGACTTCGTGGACGCCGGATCCTACAATGAGCAGTTCTTC.

This chain links TRBV7-8 with TRBJ2-7, with no clear D. The germline V gene has CDR1 SGHVS and CDR2 FQNEAQ. Trimming cost V 5 bases and J 0 bases, with 14 bases left between them. This CDR3 region has 15 residues. This CDR3 reads CASSPRLSSSYEQYF. DNA of the CDR3: TGTGCCAGCAGCCCAAGGCTCAGCTCCTCCTACGAGCAGTACTTC.

The chain carries TRBV7-9 and TRBJ2-7, with D perhaps matching TRBD1 or TRBD2 (5 bases each). The CDR3 loop spans 11 amino acids. Trimming took 6 bases from V and 3 from J, leaving 6 bases between them. Germline V lookup: CDR1 SEHNR, CDR2 FQNEAQ (reference sequence). The CDR3 reads CASRGVYEQYF. The CDR3 coding sequence is TGTGCCAGCAGGGGGGTCTACGAGCAGTACTTC.

The gene calls are TRBV30 and TRBJ2-6; D may correspond to TRBD1 or TRBD2 (5 bases each). This CDR3 is built from 16 residues. Germline assignment: CDR1 GTSNPN and CDR2 SVGIG (reference sequence). V gave up 0 bases and J gave up 4 bases, with 13 bases separating them. CDR3 protein: CAWSVSGAGGANVLTF. As DNA, the CDR3 is TGTGCCTGGAGTGTATCCGGGGCCGGCGGGGCCAACGTCCTGACTTTC.

V and J are TRBV28 and TRBJ1-5; maybe TRBD1 (5 bases). From germline, CDR1 is MDHEN and CDR2 SYDVKM. The CDR3 consists of 15 residues. V lost 6 bases and J 1 base, leaving 13 bases between the germline ends. The CDR3 protein is CASRDTPGSNQPQHF. DNA for the CDR3: TGTGCCAGCAGGGACACCCCTGGGAGCAATCAGCCCCAGCATTTT. Full variable domain (outside the CDR3, taken from reference TRBV28 and TRBJ1-5): DVKVTQSSRYLVKRTGEKVFLECVQDMDHENMFWYRQDPGLGLRLIYFSYDVKMKEKGDIPEGYSVSREKKERFSLILESASTNQTSMYLCASRDTPGSNQPQHFGDGTRLSIL.

The chain is built from TRBV11-1 and TRBJ2-7; D might be TRBD1 (5 bases). CDR3 length: 14 amino acids. Per germline, CDR1 SGHAT and CDR2 FQDESV (reference sequence). The V and J ends lost 6 bases and 5 bases respectively, with 17 bases between them. CDR3 coding DNA: TGTGCCAGCAGGGCACAGGCGCCTCCCCACGAGCAGTACTTC. It encodes CASRAQAPPHEQYF.

Notes on this clone: It is unclear where the CDR3 begins or ends on the DNA, so no DNA is shown, and the CDR3 is as TCRdb lists it. The chain carries TRBV21-1 and TRBJ2-2; the tabulated D call, TRBD1, remains unverified against the DNA. TRBV21-1 is marked as a pseudogene. Both ends counted, the CDR3 spans 18 residues. The CDR3 spells CASSKVGQGNTDTGELFF.

This clone was recorded once. In DNA form, the CDR3 reads TGTGCCAGCAGTTATGAGGGAACAGATACGCAGTATTTT. This gives the protein CASSYEGTDTQYF. The chain employs TRBV6-5 and TRBJ2-3; TRBD2 might be the D (5 bases). V was clipped by 3 bases and J by 3 bases, with 7 bases between them. The germline V gene encodes CDR1 MNHEY and CDR2 SVGAGI. The CDR3 is 13 amino acids.

The rearrangement links TRBV5-1 to TRBJ1-5; weak D call: TRBD1 (6 bases). V dropped 4 bases and J dropped 2 bases, with 16 bases sitting between them. The CDR3 consists of 16 residues. In germline, CDR1 is SGHRS, CDR2 YFSETQ. The CDR3 sequence: CASSPLDSWGNQPQHF. Written as DNA, the CDR3 is TGCGCCAGCAGCCCCCTGGACAGCTGGGGCAATCAGCCCCAGCATTTT.